The 27 T cell receptor beta chains below all came from one sample that was sequenced in a study of immune characterization of retroperitoneal liposarcoma. TCRdb recomputed calls from the PCR reads with MiXCR, one row per CDR3 protein. Of about 19,000 distinct CDR3 sequences in the sample, approximately 35% were seen once. Input material: blood. The source of these receptors is a male donor with retroperitoneal liposarcoma.

This clonotype was counted once. The V call is TRBV11-3, the J call TRBJ2-1, with 12 bases that match TRBD2. The CDR3 is 18 residues long. V lost 0 bases and J lost 5; bases outside the gene matches: 8. From germline, CDR1 is SGHNT and CDR2 YENEEA. The CDR3 nucleotides are TGTGCCAGCAGCTTAGATCCCGGGACTAGCGGGTTAAACAATGAGCAGTTCTTC. Translating it yields CASSLDPGTSGLNNEQFF. The complete variable domain, with remaining parts taken from reference TRBV11-3 and TRBJ2-1, reads EAGVVQSPRYKIIEKKQPVAFWCNPISGHNTLYWYLQNLGQGPELLIRYENEEAVDDSQLPKDRFSAERLKGVDSTLKIQPAELGDSAVYLCASSLDPGTSGLNNEQFFGPGTRLTVL.

This clonotype was recorded at least ten times. In DNA form, the CDR3 reads TGTGCCAGCAGCTTAAACGAACCTTTCTACGAGCAGTACTTC. This sequence encodes CASSLNEPFYEQYF. The V call is TRBV7-4, the J call TRBJ2-5, with unresolved D. Matching the DNA end better, TRBJ2-7 makes the J call doubtful. This CDR3 has 14 residues. Germline V gene sequence: CDR1 SGHVT, CDR2 SQSDAQ.

The V call is TRBV27, the J call TRBJ2-1, with D possibly TRBD1 on 7 matching bases. Germline V gene data show CDR1 as MNHEY and CDR2 as SMNVEV (reference sequence). V lost 6 bases and J 10 bases, leaving 25 bases between the germline ends. The CDR3 has 16 residues. The CDR3 bases are TGTGCCAGCAGCCTATCGACAGGGACTGTCTTCTACGAGCAGTTCTTC. It is translated as CASSLSTGTVFYEQFF.

This clonotype was counted only a few times. For the CDR3, the DNA is TGTGCCAGCAGATACAGCACGAATAGCAATCAGCCCCAGCATTTT. This gives the protein CASRYSTNSNQPQHF. The chain joins TRBV6-1 to TRBJ1-5; unclear D gene. CDR3 length: 15 residues. CDR1 is MNHNS, CDR2 SASEGT, per germline. Trimming removed 6 bases from V and 0 bases from J, with 12 bases in between.

This chain links TRBV10-1 with TRBJ2-3, with D maybe TRBD2 (7 bases). The CDR3 is made up of 17 amino acids. Germline V lookup: CDR1 WNHNN, CDR2 SYGVQD (reference sequence). Trimming removed 3 bases from V and 1 base from J, with 17 bases in between. The CDR3: CASSDPSIGGGTDTQYF. CDR3 DNA: TGCGCCAGCAGTGACCCCAGTATAGGGGGGGGCACAGATACGCAGTATTTT.

This clonotype was picked up many times. The chain employs TRBV7-8 and TRBJ2-7, with a tentative D call TRBD1 (6 bases). Germline CDR1 reads SGHVS; CDR2 reads FQNEAQ. The CDR3 is made up of 16 amino acids. Trimming removed 0 bases at V and 0 bases at J, with 12 bases between. CDR3 sequence: CASSLAGQGLSYEQYF. Here the CDR3 DNA reads TGTGCCAGCAGCTTAGCGGGGCAGGGGCTCTCCTACGAGCAGTACTTC.

The chain couples TRBV9 to TRBJ2-1; 8 bases map to TRBD1. The CDR3 has 14 amino acids. With V trimmed by 4 bases and J by 5 bases, 5 bases remained unmatched. Germline CDR1 and CDR2: SGDLS and YYNGEE. The DNA of the CDR3 is TGTGCCAGCAGCCCCCGGGACAGGAACAATGAGCAGTTCTTC. This encodes CASSPRDRNNEQFF.

The chain uses TRBV19 and TRBJ2-6, with D hard to call. This CDR3 has 17 residues. V shed 3 bases and J shed 0 bases, with 12 bases lying between them. Germline CDR1 reads LNHDA; CDR2 reads SQIVND (reference sequence). The CDR3 nucleotides read TGTGCCAGTAGTATCACGGGTTCTTACTCTGGGGCCAACGTCCTGACTTTC. Translating it yields CASSITGSYSGANVLTF.

A word on this clonotype: Since no conserved phenylalanine or tryptophan closes the CDR3, a read error is the likely cause. This chain joins TRBV6-5 and TRBJ2-1; TRBD2 matches 8 bases. Germline V gives CDR1 MNHEY, CDR2 SVGAGI. This CDR3 comprises 15 residues. The trim removed 2 bases at V and 7 bases at J, leaving 7 bases unmatched. The CDR3 DNA reads TGTGCCAGCAGTTACCACGCGGGAGGAGGTAATGAGCAGTTCTTA. This codes for CASSYHAGGGNEQFL.

The chain carries TRBV7-6 and TRBJ2-1; 7 nucleotides match TRBD2. The germline CDR1 and CDR2 sequences are SGHVS and FNYEAQ. After removal of 5 bases from V and 1 base from J, the junction contained 8 bases not matched to a gene. The length of the CDR3 is 16 residues. In nucleotides, the CDR3 is TGTGCCAGCAGCCTTTCACTAGCGAGGTCCTACAATGAGCAGTTCTTC. As protein: CASSLSLARSYNEQFF.

The genes are TRBV6-1 and TRBJ2-1; 10 nucleotides line up with TRBD1. The tail of the sequence fits TRBJ2-7 better, so the J call may be wrong. Germline V lookup: CDR1 MNHNS, CDR2 SASEGT. CDR3 length: 14 residues. CDR3: CASSLTGGDYEQYF. The DNA of the CDR3 is TGTGCCAGCAGTTTGACAGGGGGCGACTACGAGCAGTACTTC.

This chain joins TRBV6-6 and TRBJ2-7, with D maybe TRBD2 (5 bases). The V gene's germline CDR1 is MNHNY and CDR2 SVGAGI (reference sequence). This CDR3 comprises 14 residues. Between the trimmed V and J ends, which lost 6 bases and 4 bases, there was a span of 16 bases. CDR3 sequence: CASSIWGEGYEQYF. As DNA, the CDR3 is TGTGCCAGCAGCATATGGGGAGAAGGGTACGAGCAGTACTTC.

Of note for this clonotype: This may come from a read error, since a much larger clone is one base off. The genes are TRBV27 and TRBJ1-1, with 7 bases aligning to TRBD1. CDR3 length: 14 residues. Germline V gives CDR1 MNHEY, CDR2 SMNVEV (reference sequence). The CDR3 sequence: CASSHGTVNTGAFF. CDR3 nucleotide sequence: TGTGCCAGCAGCCACGGGACAGTAAACACTGGAGCTTTCTTT.

This clonotype is medium-sized by share. This rearrangement joins TRBV6-1 to TRBJ2-1, with no clear D. The assigned J gene may be wrong: the sequence end matches TRBJ2-7 better. Germline values: CDR1 MNHNS, CDR2 SASEGT. This CDR3 region has 13 residues. The CDR3 sequence is CASSENRAYEQYF. CDR3 DNA sequence: TGTGCCAGCAGTGAAAACAGAGCCTACGAGCAGTACTTC.

In its sample, this clonotype was seen many times. The J gene is TRBJ1-1, the V gene TRBV6-1, with 8 nucleotides matching TRBD1. CDR3 size: 15 residues. The V gene's germline CDR1 is MNHNS and CDR2 SASEGT. The V and J ends lost 1 base and 4 bases, in that order; junction bases with no gene match: 5. CDR3 in amino acids: CASSEGTGTGTEAFF. The CDR3 DNA sequence: TGTGCCAGCAGTGAAGGGACAGGGACGGGCACTGAAGCTTTCTTT.

This clonotype was counted a few times. This rearrangement joins TRBV7-6 to TRBJ2-1; the D gene is possibly TRBD2 (6 bases). Near its end, the DNA agrees better with TRBJ2-7, so the J call may be wrong. The CDR3 has 16 amino acids. Germline CDR1 is SGHVS and CDR2 is FNYEAQ. This CDR3 is CASSSPGDWAGNEQYF. DNA for the CDR3: TGTGCCAGCAGCTCACCCGGGGACTGGGCAGGCAATGAGCAGTACTTC.

The chain couples TRBV6-1 to TRBJ1-4, with TRBD1 matching 9 bases. The CDR3 has 16 residues. Looked up from germline, CDR1 is MNHNS and CDR2 is SASEGT. V lost 3 bases to trimming and J lost 10 bases; unmatched junction nucleotides: 12. The CDR3 region is CASSDGPRQGDGKLFF. For the CDR3, the DNA is TGTGCCAGCAGTGACGGGCCGCGACAGGGGGACGGAAAACTGTTTTTT.

J is TRBJ2-7 and V is TRBV11-2; 14 nucleotides align to TRBD2. Germline V CDR1 and CDR2: SGHAT, FQNNGV. The J segment lost 5 bases and the V segment lost 1 base, leaving 7 bases of the junction unmatched. The CDR3 extends over 17 amino acids. The CDR3 coding sequence is TGTGCCAGCAGCTTAGCTGCCGGGACTAGCGGGAGCGACGAGCAGTACTTC. Its protein product is CASSLAAGTSGSDEQYF.

This clonotype was detected only a few times. This chain joins TRBV5-1 and TRBJ2-1; the D gene is possibly TRBD1 (5 bases). Germline assignment: CDR1 SGHRS and CDR2 YFSETQ. CDR3 size: 16 residues. V shed 1 base and J shed 7 bases, with 18 bases lying between them. The CDR3, as DNA: TGCGCCAGCAGCTTGAGCCAGGGTCCAGGGATGAATGAGCAGTTCTTC. This translates into CASSLSQGPGMNEQFF.

This clonotype was detected many times. This chain connects TRBV12-3 or TRBV12-4 to TRBJ2-7; maybe TRBD2 (5 bases). The V end lost 1 base, the J end lost 5 bases, and 6 bases lay between the germline ends. The CDR3 extends over 12 amino acids. The CDR3 loop reads CASSLGGDEQYF. The CDR3 DNA sequence: TGTGCCAGCAGTTTAGGGGGAGACGAGCAGTACTTC.

By share, this clonotype counts as medium-sized. CDR3: CASSSQRTLSTDTQYF. CDR3 bases: TGTGCCAGCAGCTCACAGCGGACTCTAAGCACAGATACGCAGTATTTT. The chain is built from TRBV7-2 and TRBJ2-3; TRBD2 might be the D (5 bases). CDR1 is SGHTA and CDR2 is FQGNSA in the germline V gene. Trimming cost V 4 bases and J 0 bases, with 14 bases left between them. The CDR3 runs to 16 residues.

The chain couples TRBV11-2 to TRBJ2-1, with TRBD2 matching 14 bases. Judging by the DNA end, TRBJ2-7 fits better; the J call may be wrong. The V gene's germline CDR1 is SGHAT and CDR2 FQNNGV. This CDR3 has 17 residues. CDR3 residues: CASSFIPGTSGRYEQYF. CDR3 in DNA: TGTGCCAGCAGTTTCATTCCCGGGACTAGCGGGAGATACGAGCAGTACTTC.

This clonotype was observed many times. The chain uses TRBV7-2 and TRBJ2-1, with TRBD2 matching 8 bases. J was trimmed by 4 bases and V by 5 bases; bases with no gene match: 10. Germline loops: CDR1 SGHTA, CDR2 FQGNSA. CDR3 size: 16 residues. The CDR3 DNA sequence: TGTGCCAGCAGCAAGAGAGCGGGAGCGCTATACAATGAGCAGTTCTTC. Translating it yields CASSKRAGALYNEQFF.

The chain couples TRBV6-1 to TRBJ2-2; D is uncertain. Trimming pared 9 bases from V and 1 base from J, leaving 9 bases between. The CDR3 is 13 amino acids. Germline V CDR1 and CDR2: MNHNS, SASEGT. Here the CDR3 reads CASQWGNTGELFF. DNA of the CDR3: TGTGCCAGTCAATGGGGGAACACCGGGGAGCTGTTTTTT.

The gene calls are TRBV5-1 and TRBJ2-1; D may be TRBD1 (5 bases). Germline V lookup: CDR1 SGHRS, CDR2 YFSETQ. Deletions cut 0 bases from V and 0 bases from J, with 7 bases between. This CDR3 is 15 amino acids long. In DNA form, the CDR3 reads TGCGCCAGCAGCTTGGTAGGGGACTCCTACAATGAGCAGTTCTTC. Protein: CASSLVGDSYNEQFF.

This clonotype is large in the sample. The rearrangement uses TRBV6-1 and TRBJ2-1; either TRBD1 or TRBD2 may fit D (5 bases each). The CDR3 covers 11 residues. The V end was cut by 8 bases, the J end by 7 bases, with 9 bases between. Germline CDR1 is MNHNS and CDR2 is SASEGT. CDR3 bases: TGTGCCAGCTCGTGGGGGAATGAGCAGTTCTTC. Protein sequence: CASSWGNEQFF.

The J gene is TRBJ1-4, the V gene TRBV5-3; no reliable D call. TRBV5-3 is reported as an ORF; its role is uncertain. This CDR3 is 13 amino acids long. V gave up 6 bases and J gave up 7 bases, with 13 bases separating them. Written as DNA, the CDR3 is TGTGCCAGAAATTTCGGGCAGGTTGAAAAACTGTTTTTT. Protein product: CARNFGQVEKLFF.